This is a list of T cell receptor beta chains from one sample in a study of T cell changes during pregnancy in multiple sclerosis. Only in-frame clones appear in the TCRdb table, and some are missing; sequencing was by immunoSEQ multiplex PCR. Seen here are about 89,000 clones, around 94% observed once, and the top ten hold 0.7% to 1%. The sample was peripheral blood, taken in the third trimester of pregnancy. These receptor sequences come from a female donor with multiple sclerosis, enrolled in a pregnancy study. The CDR3 runs from the conserved cysteine through the conserved F or W. A D gene is named only where the DNA matches it firmly. The listing skips clone size in some rows; elsewhere it reads once, few, many or a size class.

TRBV2	TRBJ1-4	NA	TRBD1	TGTGCCAGCGGCCGCGACGGGGACAGGGGAGGTGAAAAACTGTTTTTT	CASGRDGDRGGEKLFF
TRBV27	TRBJ2-7	NA	NA	TGTGCCAGCATGAGGGGGTCCTACGAGCAGTACTTC	CASMRGSYEQYF
TRBV27	TRBJ2-1	NA	NA	TGTGCCAGCACCGGCGGGGGCGGGTCCTACAATGAGCAGTTCTTC	CASTGGGGSYNEQFF
TRBV21-1	TRBJ2-3	NA	NA	TGTGCCAGCAGCACTACGGTAGTTATCACAGATACGCAGTATTTT	CASSTTVVITDTQYF
TRBV5-6	TRBJ2-7	NA	TRBD2	TGTGCCAGCAGCTTGGTGACTAGCGGGAGCTCCTACGAGCAGTACTTC	CASSLVTSGSSYEQYF
TRBV6-1	TRBJ2-3	NA	NA	TGTGCCAGCAGTGAGGGGACAAGCACAGATACGCAGTATTTT	CASSEGTSTDTQYF
TRBV18	TRBJ1-2	NA	TRBD1	TGTGCCAGCTCCGACAGGGCTCGGGGCTACACCTTC	CASSDRARGYTF
TRBV7-8	TRBJ2-3	NA	TRBD2	TGTGCCAGCAGCTTAGCCCAACTAGCGGGCACAGATACGCAGTATTTT	CASSLAQLAGTDTQYF
TRBV5-6	TRBJ1-2	NA	NA	TGTGCCAGCAGCTTGGAGCTTACAGGGTTGGGCTACACCTTC	CASSLELTGLGYTF
TRBV19	TRBJ1-1	NA	TRBD1	TGTGCCAGCCGGACAGGGAACACTGAAGCTTTCTTT	CASRTGNTEAFF
TRBV6-5	TRBJ2-7	NA	NA	TGTGCCAGCAGTTACTCGAGGCGCAGGGCAAGCTACGAGCAGTACTTC	CASSYSRRRASYEQYF
TRBV10-3	TRBJ1-1	NA	NA	TGTGCCATCAGTGCGAGGGCAGGAGCCATGAACACTGAAGCTTTCTTT	CAISARAGAMNTEAFF
TRBV4-1	TRBJ2-2	NA	NA	TGCGCCAGCAGCCCCAGAGGCGGACTAACGACCGGGGAGCTGTTTTTT	CASSPRGGLTTGELFF
TRBV30	TRBJ2-7	NA	TRBD2	TGTGCCTGGATGAGGAAAGCGGGAGGAACGTACGAGCAGTACTTC	CAWMRKAGGTYEQYF
TRBV5-1	TRBJ2-5	NA	NA	TGCGCCAGCAGGGTCTCGGGACTTCAAGAGACCCAGTACTTC	CASRVSGLQETQYF
TRBV5-1	TRBJ1-1	NA	NA	TGCGCCAGCAGCTTGGAGACAGGCCGGATGAACACTGAAGCTTTCTTT	CASSLETGRMNTEAFF
TRBV6-1	TRBJ2-7	NA	NA	TGTGCCAGCAGCGAAGGGGGGGGTAGTGGGGCTTACGAGCAGTACTTC	CASSEGGGSGAYEQYF
TRBV27	TRBJ1-1	NA	NA	TGTGCCAGCAACTCTTCCCCGGGACATATTGAAGCTTTCTTT	CASNSSPGHIEAFF
TRBV28	TRBJ1-5	NA	TRBD1	TGTGCCAGCAGTCCCCTGGAAGGGGGCGGGCAGCCCCAGCATTTT	CASSPLEGGGQPQHF
TRBV5-1	TRBJ1-1	NA	TRBD1	TGCGCCAGCAGCCCCAGACTCCAGGGGGAAGCTGAAGCTTTCTTT	CASSPRLQGEAEAFF
TRBV11-2	TRBJ1-2	once	NA	TGTGCCAGCAGCCGGACAGCTAACTATGGCTACACCTTC	CASSRTANYGYTF
TRBV7-9	TRBJ2-1	NA	NA	TGTGCCAGCAGCTTTTGGACAACCCGGCATGAGCAGTTCTTC	CASSFWTTRHEQFF
TRBV29-1	TRBJ1-2	NA	NA	TGCAGCGTTGAGCTACAGGGTGACTATGGCTACACCTTC	CSVELQGDYGYTF
TRBV28	TRBJ1-1	NA	NA	TGTGCCAGCAGTTCTTACGGGGAAGCTTTCTTT	CASSSYGEAFF
TRBV10-3	TRBJ1-1	NA	TRBD1	TGTGGGGCGGGACAGAGGAACACTGAAGCTTTCTTT	CGAGQRNTEAFF
TRBV10-3	TRBJ2-7	NA	TRBD2	TGTGCCATCAGTGGGACTAGTCCCCCCTACGAGCAGTACTTC	CAISGTSPPYEQYF
TRBV9	TRBJ1-2	NA	TRBD1	TGTGCCAGCAGCGTACCCCTTGCAGGGGGCGATGCCACTAACTATGGCTACACCTTC	CASSVPLAGGDATNYGYTF
TRBV7-9	TRBJ1-4	NA	NA	TGTGCCAGCAGAGCTCACAGGGCGGTTGGGGAAAAACTGTTTTTT	CASRAHRAVGEKLFF
TRBV5-1	TRBJ2-1	once	TRBD2	TGCGCCAGCAGCAAAATTACTAGCGGGAAAAACAATGAGCAGTTCTTC	CASSKITSGKNNEQFF
TRBV7-9	TRBJ1-4	few	NA	TGTGCCAGCAGCCCGAGGGCGGGGGCTGCAACTAATGAAAAACTGTTTTTT	CASSPRAGAATNEKLFF
TRBV27	TRBJ2-1	few	TRBD2	TGTGCCAGCAGTTTCCTAGCGGGAGTGAACAATGAGCAGTTCTTC	CASSFLAGVNNEQFF
TRBV19	TRBJ1-1	NA	TRBD1	TGTGCCAGTAGAGGACAGGGCCGGAACACTGAAGCTTTCTTT	CASRGQGRNTEAFF
TRBV13	TRBJ2-1	NA	TRBD1	TGTGCCAGCAGCTCGACAGGGATAGTAGGCAATGAGCAGTTCTTC	CASSSTGIVGNEQFF
TRBV11-1	TRBJ2-1	NA	TRBD2	TGTGCCAGCAGCTTACTCGGCGGGAGGGCCGGGAATGAGCAGTTCTTC	CASSLLGGRAGNEQFF
TRBV5-4	TRBJ1-4	NA	NA	TGTGCCAGCAGCTTGGGTGACGTCCGGGGAACTAATGAAAAACTGTTTTTT	CASSLGDVRGTNEKLFF
TRBV29-1	TRBJ2-5	NA	NA	TGCAGCGCCCGGGTGGGCCAAGAGACCCAGTACTTC	CSARVGQETQYF
TRBV11-2	TRBJ2-1	NA	NA	TGTGCCAGCAGTCTTGCCAGGAATGAGCAGTTCTTC	CASSLARNEQFF
TRBV5-1	TRBJ2-5	NA	NA	TGCGCCAGCAGCTTGGGGGGCAGATTACAAGAGACCCAGTACTTC	CASSLGGRLQETQYF
TRBV27	TRBJ1-5	NA	NA	TGTGCCAGCAGTTTCGGAGGGAACAATCAGCCCCAGCATTTT	CASSFGGNNQPQHF
TRBV6-5	TRBJ1-3	NA	TRBD1	TGTGCCAGCAGTTCCGGGACAGCTGGAAACACCATATATTTT	CASSSGTAGNTIYF
TRBV14	TRBJ1-2	NA	NA	TGTGCCAGCAGCCAAGTGTCGAGCGCTTTTAACTATGGCTACACCTTC	CASSQVSSAFNYGYTF
TRBV2	TRBJ2-3	few	TRBD2	TGTGCCAGCAGACCCACTAGCGGGAGCACAGATACGCAGTATTTT	CASRPTSGSTDTQYF
TRBV5-1	TRBJ2-7	NA	TRBD2	TGCGCCAGCAGCCCCGGACTAGCGGGAGTTTACGAGCAGTACTTC	CASSPGLAGVYEQYF
TRBV7-2	TRBJ1-2	once	TRBD1	TGTGCCAGCAGCCCCCCCGGGACAGGCGTTGCAGCGGTTGGCTACACCTTC	CASSPPGTGVAAVGYTF
TRBV7-8	TRBJ2-4	NA	NA	TGTGCCAGCAGCTCTGGCCCCGCCGGGGACATTCAGTACTTC	CASSSGPAGDIQYF
TRBV19	TRBJ2-1	NA	TRBD2	TGTGCCAGTAGGACTAGCGGACTAACCTTCTACAATGAGCAGTTCTTC	CASRTSGLTFYNEQFF
TRBV19	TRBJ2-1	NA	TRBD2	TGTGCCAGTAGTATAAGCAGAGGACTAGCGGGCACTCCCTACAATGAGCAGTTCTTC	CASSISRGLAGTPYNEQFF
TRBV27	TRBJ2-1	once	NA	TGTGCCAGCAGTATGACACGGCGGGGGCAGTTCTTC	CASSMTRRGQFF